The 3 T cell receptor beta chains below were found in one sample sequenced in a study of control samples from healthy donors and cancer patients. Clones were read by immunoSEQ multiplex PCR, and TCRdb kept only the in-frame ones, dropping some. The sample holds some 170,000 clones; 96% are singletons and the top ten take 1%. Sequenced input: blood. The receptor source for this set is a woman younger than 45 in good health.

The chain couples TRBV6-2 or TRBV6-3 to TRBJ2-7, with 12 bases fitting TRBD2. The CDR3 runs 17 residues. Germline CDR1 MNHEY, CDR2 SVGEGT. Losses at the gene ends were 2 bases for V and 4 bases for J; bases not matched to a gene: 9. The CDR3 loop is CASSYMTSGSVGYEQYF. The CDR3 DNA follows: TGTGCCAGCAGTTACATGACTAGCGGGAGTGTTGGTTACGAGCAGTACTTC.

J is TRBJ2-1 and V is TRBV7-9; maybe TRBD2 (5 bases). The CDR3 extends over 15 amino acids. Trimming left V 5 bases short and J 2 bases short, with 13 bases between. CDR1 and CDR2 (germline): SEHNR, FQNEAQ (reference sequence). The DNA for the CDR3 is TGTGCCAGCAGCGGACGGGATCGAGCCTACAATGAGCAGTTCTTC. Amino acids: CASSGRDRAYNEQFF.

V usage is TRBV28 and J usage is TRBJ1-5, with 11 nucleotides matching TRBD1. V trimming: 8 bases; J trimming: 0 bases; junction bases outside the gene matches: 12. The CDR3 is 18 residues long. Germline values: CDR1 MDHEN, CDR2 SYDVKM. This CDR3 reads CASHSGTGGKNSNQPQHF. For the CDR3, the DNA is TGTGCCAGCCACTCCGGGACAGGGGGGAAAAATAGCAATCAGCCCCAGCATTTT.